What follows are 17 T cell receptor beta chains derived from one specimen sequenced in a study of CD8 T cells in ankylosing spondylitis. These receptors have no identified antigens. General study findings and limits: What seemed typical of ankylosing spondylitis blood was a TCR beta motif built from under 10 highly homologous variants.

TCRdb reprocessed the 5' RACE reads with MiXCR, giving one entry per CDR3 protein. The table lists tens of thousands of distinct CDR3 sequences, around 8.5% of them singletons. The material sequenced was blood, either unsorted or a sorted T cell fraction (not recorded which). The receptor set was obtained from a male donor with ankylosing spondylitis.

The chain uses TRBV20-1 and TRBJ2-7, with D possibly TRBD2 on 5 matching bases. V was pared by 1 base and J by 3 bases, with 19 bases between. CDR3 length: 16 amino acids. Germline assignment: CDR1 DFQATT and CDR2 SNEGSKA (reference sequence). CDR3 amino acids: CSARGALGRVDYEQYF. The CDR3, as DNA: TGCAGTGCTAGAGGGGCCCTCGGGCGGGTAGACTACGAGCAGTACTTC.

This clonotype came up many times. This chain uses TRBV18 with TRBJ2-1, with TRBD2 matching 13 bases. V lost 5 bases to trimming and J lost 4 bases; unmatched junction nucleotides: 5. Germline V gene data show CDR1 as KGHSH and CDR2 as LQKENI. The CDR3 is 16 amino acids. The CDR3 nucleotides are TGTGCCAGCTCATCGGGACTAGCGGGAACGTACAATGAGCAGTTCTTC. Protein product: CASSSGLAGTYNEQFF.

This sequence joins TRBV7-9 and TRBJ2-1; 10 bases agree with TRBD1. CDR1 is SEHNR and CDR2 is FQNEAQ in the germline V gene (reference sequence). The CDR3 is made up of 16 amino acids. After removal of 1 base from V and 4 bases from J, the junction contained 4 bases not matched to a gene. The CDR3 loop is CASSLGQGARYNEQFF. The CDR3 bases are TGTGCCAGCAGCTTAGGACAGGGGGCGAGGTACAATGAGCAGTTCTTC.

The chain has TRBV14 and TRBJ2-3, with D tentatively TRBD2 (5 bases). Germline loops: CDR1 SGHDN, CDR2 FVKESK. V shed 3 bases and J shed 5 bases, with 18 bases lying between them. The CDR3 covers 16 residues. The CDR3 coding sequence is TGTGCCAGCAGCCAGACCGGACTGCCACGGGGAGATACGCAGTATTTT. Its protein is CASSQTGLPRGDTQYF.

V and J are TRBV7-9 and TRBJ2-7; D is ambiguous. Trimming took 5 bases from V and 0 from J, leaving 17 bases between them. Germline lookup yields CDR1 SEHNR and CDR2 FQNEAQ (reference sequence). The CDR3 contains 16 residues. The DNA for the CDR3 is TGTGCCAGCAGCCAACCCACGTCGGACCCCTCCTACGAGCAGTACTTC. Amino acid sequence: CASSQPTSDPSYEQYF.

V and J are TRBV2 and TRBJ2-1, with D possibly being TRBD2 (6 bases). Trimming shortened V by 2 bases and J by 7 bases, and 15 bases separated the two germline ends. CDR1 is SNHLY and CDR2 is FYNNEI in the germline V gene. The length of the CDR3 is 15 residues. CDR3 nucleotides: TGTGCCAGCAGTGAATCTAGATACGGGAGTAATGAGCAGTTCTTC. Amino acids: CASSESRYGSNEQFF.

The chain is built from TRBV4-2 and TRBJ2-3, with 10 bases fitting TRBD2. Germline lookup yields CDR1 LGHNA and CDR2 YNFKEQ. There are 16 residues in the CDR3. The trim removed 3 bases at V and 4 bases at J, leaving 7 bases unmatched. In DNA, the CDR3 is TGTGCCAGCAGCCACGAGAAGCGGGAGGGATCAGATACGCAGTATTTT. Translated, it gives CASSHEKREGSDTQYF.

The rearrangement links TRBV27 to TRBJ2-2, with TRBD1 matching 11 bases. The junction had 3 bases not matched to a gene; V was cut back by 3 bases and J by 6 bases. Germline V gene data show CDR1 as MNHEY and CDR2 as SMNVEV (reference sequence). This CDR3 has 15 residues. The CDR3 reads CASSFGTGGSGELFF. CDR3 coding DNA: TGTGCCAGCAGTTTCGGGACAGGGGGTTCCGGGGAGCTGTTTTTT.

This clonotype was counted a few times. The V gene is TRBV11-2, the J gene TRBJ1-6, with D perhaps TRBD1 (5 bases). Between the trimmed V and J ends, which lost 5 bases and 0 bases, there was a span of 11 bases. There are 16 residues in the CDR3. Looked up from germline, CDR1 is SGHAT and CDR2 is FQNNGV. The CDR3 DNA sequence: TGTGCCAGCAGCCCCCAGGGAAGCTCCTATAATTCACCCCTCCACTTT. It translates to CASSPQGSSYNSPLHF.

The chain is built from TRBV10-3 and TRBJ2-7; the match to TRBD1 covers 9 bases. After removal of 3 bases from V and 4 bases from J, the junction contained 4 bases not matched to a gene. This CDR3 spans 14 amino acids. Germline CDR1 and CDR2: ENHRY and SYGVKD. The CDR3 coding sequence is TGTGCCATCAGTGAAGGACAGGGGCTATACGAGCAGTACGTC. Protein product: CAISEGQGLYEQYV.

This clonotype was found a few times. The chain has TRBV29-1 and TRBJ1-2; the match to TRBD1 covers 10 bases. J gave up 8 bases and V 6 bases, and 9 bases lay outside the gene matches. The CDR3 is 13 amino acids. In germline, CDR1 is SQVTM, CDR2 ANQGSEA. This chain's CDR3 is CSVDGTGDGGYTF. DNA for the CDR3: TGCAGCGTCGATGGGACAGGGGATGGGGGCTACACCTTC.

Ten or more counts support this clonotype. The chain couples TRBV3-1 to TRBJ2-1; no clear D. The CDR3 runs 16 residues. Per the germline V gene, CDR1 is LGHDT and CDR2 is YNNKEL (reference sequence). Trimming left V 6 bases short and J 0 bases short, with 15 bases between. The CDR3 DNA reads TGTGCCAGCAGGAAAGCCTCTGGGTTCTCCTACAATGAGCAGTTCTTC. This sequence encodes CASRKASGFSYNEQFF.

The chain uses TRBV13 and TRBJ2-7; the D gene is possibly TRBD2 (6 bases). V was shortened by 0 bases and J by 4 bases, with 13 bases between the two germline ends. From germline, CDR1 is PRHDT and CDR2 FYEKMQ (reference sequence). CDR3 size: 15 residues. CDR3 nucleotides: TGTGCCAGCAGCTTAGGAAGGGGAGGTGTATACGAGCAGTACGTC. Its translation is CASSLGRGGVYEQYV.

This clonotype appeared a few times. The gene calls are TRBV14 and TRBJ2-7, with unresolved D. Germline-derived CDR1 and CDR2 are SGHDN and FVKESK. Trimming shortened V by 1 base and J by 0 bases, and 7 bases separated the two germline ends. This CDR3 comprises 14 residues. CDR3 DNA: TGTGCCAGCAGCCAAGGTACCAGCTCCTACGAGCAGTACGTC. It specifies CASSQGTSSYEQYV.

This sequence joins TRBV10-2 and TRBJ2-3; 8 nucleotides match TRBD2. V was pared by 10 bases and J by 2 bases, with 11 bases of the junction left unmatched. The CDR3 loop spans 15 amino acids. Germline loops: CDR1 WSHSY, CDR2 SAAADI. The CDR3 DNA reads as TGCGCCACCCAAACTAGCGGACCTATCACAGATACGCAGTATTTT. This gives the protein CATQTSGPITDTQYF.

This clonotype has ten or more counts. The chain's CDR3 is CAISPDSGKETQYF. For the CDR3, the DNA is TGTGCCATCAGTCCGGACAGCGGTAAAGAGACCCAGTACTTC. The chain employs TRBV10-3 and TRBJ2-5; D perhaps matches TRBD1 (6 bases). This CDR3 spans 14 amino acids. The germline V and J ends were trimmed by 5 bases and 3 bases, with 13 bases remaining between them. Germline CDR1 is ENHRY and CDR2 is SYGVKD.

In this sample, this clonotype turned up many times. The V gene is TRBV28, the J gene TRBJ2-5; 8 nucleotides match TRBD2. After removal of 5 bases from V and 4 bases from J, the junction contained 21 bases not matched to a gene. The germline gives CDR1 MDHEN, CDR2 SYDVKM. The CDR3 consists of 19 residues. The CDR3 sequence is CASSMNPVWNSGMVETQYF. CDR3 coding DNA: TGTGCCAGCAGTATGAACCCCGTTTGGAATAGCGGGATGGTAGAGACCCAGTACTTC.